This entry concerns a single T cell receptor (beta chain). The antigen is not known. Documented time point: week 3, after first cycle of checkpoint inhibitor. The CDR3 is 12 amino acids. J was trimmed by 6 bases and V by 7 bases; bases with no gene match: 5. CDR1 and CDR2 (germline): SNHLY, FYNNEI. The method was immunoSEQ multiplex PCR; TCRdb's version includes in-frame clones alone and lacks a portion of them. The repertoire holds 25,000 to 35,000 clones, with approximately 80% as singletons. These data originate in a study of blood T cell dynamics during melanoma immunotherapy. Study overall: Patients with metastatic melanoma got pembrolizumab or nivolumab-ipilimumab as first-line care. Broader study findings: At W3, later disease-control patients showed bifurcated PBMC repertoire changes, unlike progressors.

The chain employs TRBV2 and TRBJ1-2, with TRBD1 matching 7 bases. This clonotype was obtained from a human donor with melanoma. Sequences were derived from blood, sampled from a patient treated with checkpoint blockade. CDR3 protein: CASTGGSDGYTF. CDR3 DNA sequence: TGTGCCAGCACAGGGGGTTCGGATGGCTACACCTTC. Using reference TRBV2 and TRBJ1-2 for the parts outside the CDR3, the full variable domain is EPEVTQTPSHQVTQMGQEVILRCVPISNHLYFYWYRQILGQKVEFLVSFYNNEISEKSEIFDDQFSVERPDGSNFTLKIRSTKLEDSAMYFCASTGGSDGYTFGSGTRLTVV.